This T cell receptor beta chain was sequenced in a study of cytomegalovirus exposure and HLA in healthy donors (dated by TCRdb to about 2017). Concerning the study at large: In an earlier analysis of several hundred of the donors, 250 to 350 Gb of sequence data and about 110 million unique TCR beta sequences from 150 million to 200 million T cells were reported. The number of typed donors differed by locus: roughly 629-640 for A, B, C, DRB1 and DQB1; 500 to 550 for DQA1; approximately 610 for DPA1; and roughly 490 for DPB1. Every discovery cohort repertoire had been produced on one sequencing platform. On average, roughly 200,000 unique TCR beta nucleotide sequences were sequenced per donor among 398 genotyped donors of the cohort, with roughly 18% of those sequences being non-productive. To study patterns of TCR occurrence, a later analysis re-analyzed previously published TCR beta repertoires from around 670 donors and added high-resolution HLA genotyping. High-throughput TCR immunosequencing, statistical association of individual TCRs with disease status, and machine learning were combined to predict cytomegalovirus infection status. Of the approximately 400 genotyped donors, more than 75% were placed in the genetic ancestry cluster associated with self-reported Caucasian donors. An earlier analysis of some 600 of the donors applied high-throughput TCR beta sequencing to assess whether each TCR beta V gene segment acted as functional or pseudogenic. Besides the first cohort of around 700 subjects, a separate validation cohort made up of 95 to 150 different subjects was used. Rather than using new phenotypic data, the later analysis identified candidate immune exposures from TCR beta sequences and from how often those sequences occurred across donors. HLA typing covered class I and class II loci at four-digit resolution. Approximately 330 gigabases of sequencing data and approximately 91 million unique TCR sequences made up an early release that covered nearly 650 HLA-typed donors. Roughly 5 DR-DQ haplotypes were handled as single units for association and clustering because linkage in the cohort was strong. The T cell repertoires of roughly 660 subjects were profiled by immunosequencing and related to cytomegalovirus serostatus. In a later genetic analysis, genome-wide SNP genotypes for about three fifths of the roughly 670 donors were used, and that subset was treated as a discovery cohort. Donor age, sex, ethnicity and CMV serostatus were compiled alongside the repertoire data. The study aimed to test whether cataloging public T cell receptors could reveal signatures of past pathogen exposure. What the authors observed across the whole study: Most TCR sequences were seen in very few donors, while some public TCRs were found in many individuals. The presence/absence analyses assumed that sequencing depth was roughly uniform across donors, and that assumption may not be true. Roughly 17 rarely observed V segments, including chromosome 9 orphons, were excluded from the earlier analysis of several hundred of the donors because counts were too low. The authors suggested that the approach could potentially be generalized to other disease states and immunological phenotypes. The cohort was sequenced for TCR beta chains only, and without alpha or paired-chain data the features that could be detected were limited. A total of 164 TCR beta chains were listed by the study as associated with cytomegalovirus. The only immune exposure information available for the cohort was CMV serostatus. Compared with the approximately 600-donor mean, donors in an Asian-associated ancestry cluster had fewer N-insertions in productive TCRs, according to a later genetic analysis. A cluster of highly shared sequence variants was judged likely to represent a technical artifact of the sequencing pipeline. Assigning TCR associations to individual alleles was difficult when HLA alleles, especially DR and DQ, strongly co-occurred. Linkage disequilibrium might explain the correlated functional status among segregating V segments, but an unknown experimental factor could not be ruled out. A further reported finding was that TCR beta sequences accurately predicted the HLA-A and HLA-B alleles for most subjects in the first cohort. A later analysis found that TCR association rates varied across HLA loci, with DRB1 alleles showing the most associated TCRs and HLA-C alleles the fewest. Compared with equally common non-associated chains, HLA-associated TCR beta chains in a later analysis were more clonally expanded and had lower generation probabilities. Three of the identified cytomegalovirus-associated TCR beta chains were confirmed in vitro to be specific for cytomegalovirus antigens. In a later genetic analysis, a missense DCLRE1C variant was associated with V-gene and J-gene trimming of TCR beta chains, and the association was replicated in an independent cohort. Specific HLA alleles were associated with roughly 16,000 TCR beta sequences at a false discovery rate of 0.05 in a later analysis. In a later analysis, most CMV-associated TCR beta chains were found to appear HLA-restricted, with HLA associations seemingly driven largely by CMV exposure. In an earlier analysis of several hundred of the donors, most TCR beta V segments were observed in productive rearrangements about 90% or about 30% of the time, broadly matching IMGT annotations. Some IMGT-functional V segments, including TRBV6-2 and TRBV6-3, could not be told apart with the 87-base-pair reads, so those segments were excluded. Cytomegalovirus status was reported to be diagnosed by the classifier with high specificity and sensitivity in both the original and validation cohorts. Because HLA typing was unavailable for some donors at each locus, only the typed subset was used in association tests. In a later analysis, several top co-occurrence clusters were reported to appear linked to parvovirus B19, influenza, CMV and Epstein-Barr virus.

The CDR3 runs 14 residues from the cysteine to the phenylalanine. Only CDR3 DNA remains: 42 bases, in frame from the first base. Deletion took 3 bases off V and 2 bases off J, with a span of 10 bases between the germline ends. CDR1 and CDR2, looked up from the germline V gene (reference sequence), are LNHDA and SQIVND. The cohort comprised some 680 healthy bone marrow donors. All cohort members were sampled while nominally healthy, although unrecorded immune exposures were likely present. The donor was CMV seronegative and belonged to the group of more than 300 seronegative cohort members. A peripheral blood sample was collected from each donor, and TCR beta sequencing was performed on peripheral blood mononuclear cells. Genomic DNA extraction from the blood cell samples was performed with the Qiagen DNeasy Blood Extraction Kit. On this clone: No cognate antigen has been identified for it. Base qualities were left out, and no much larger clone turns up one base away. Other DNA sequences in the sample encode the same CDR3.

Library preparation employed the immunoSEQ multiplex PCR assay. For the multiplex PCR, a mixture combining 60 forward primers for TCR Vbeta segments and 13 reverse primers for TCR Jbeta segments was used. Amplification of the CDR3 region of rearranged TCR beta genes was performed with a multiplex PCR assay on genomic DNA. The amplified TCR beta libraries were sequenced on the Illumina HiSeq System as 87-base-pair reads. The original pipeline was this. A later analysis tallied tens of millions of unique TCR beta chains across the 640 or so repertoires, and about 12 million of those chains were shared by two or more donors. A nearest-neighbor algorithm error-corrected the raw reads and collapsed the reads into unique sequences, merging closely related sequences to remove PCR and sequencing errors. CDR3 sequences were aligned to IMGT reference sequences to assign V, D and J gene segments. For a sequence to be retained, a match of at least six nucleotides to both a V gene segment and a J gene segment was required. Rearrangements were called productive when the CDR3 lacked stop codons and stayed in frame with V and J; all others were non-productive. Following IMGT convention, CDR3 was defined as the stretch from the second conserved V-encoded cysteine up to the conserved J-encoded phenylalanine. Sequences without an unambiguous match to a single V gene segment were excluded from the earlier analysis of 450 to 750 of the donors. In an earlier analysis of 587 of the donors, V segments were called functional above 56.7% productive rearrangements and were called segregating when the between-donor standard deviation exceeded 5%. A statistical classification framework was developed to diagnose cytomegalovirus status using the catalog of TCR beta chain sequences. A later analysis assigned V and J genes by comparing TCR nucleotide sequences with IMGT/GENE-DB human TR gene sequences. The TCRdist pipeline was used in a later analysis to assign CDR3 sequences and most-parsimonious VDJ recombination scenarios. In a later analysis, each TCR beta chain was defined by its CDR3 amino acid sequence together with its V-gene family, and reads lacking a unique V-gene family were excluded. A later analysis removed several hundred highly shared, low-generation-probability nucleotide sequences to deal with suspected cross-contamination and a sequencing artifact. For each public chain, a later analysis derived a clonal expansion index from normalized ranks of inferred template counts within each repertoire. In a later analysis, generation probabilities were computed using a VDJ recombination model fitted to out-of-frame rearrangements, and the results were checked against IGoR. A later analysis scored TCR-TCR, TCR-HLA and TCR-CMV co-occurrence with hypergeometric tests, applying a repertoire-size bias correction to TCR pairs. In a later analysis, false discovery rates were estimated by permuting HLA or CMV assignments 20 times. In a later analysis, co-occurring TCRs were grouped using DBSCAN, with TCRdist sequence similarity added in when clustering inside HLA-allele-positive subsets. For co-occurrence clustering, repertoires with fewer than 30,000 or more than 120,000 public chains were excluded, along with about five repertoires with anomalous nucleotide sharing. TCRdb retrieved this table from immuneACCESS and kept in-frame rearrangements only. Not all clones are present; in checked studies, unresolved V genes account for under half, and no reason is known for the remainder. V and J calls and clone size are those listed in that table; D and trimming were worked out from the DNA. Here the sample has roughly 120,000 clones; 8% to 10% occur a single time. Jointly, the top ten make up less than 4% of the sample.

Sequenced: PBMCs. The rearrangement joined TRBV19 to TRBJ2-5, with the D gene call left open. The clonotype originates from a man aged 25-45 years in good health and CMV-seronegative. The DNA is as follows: TGTGCCAGTAGTATTAGTGGTAATCAAGAGACCCAGTACTTC. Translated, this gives CASSISGNQETQYF.